This TCR beta chain comes out of a study of T cells after yellow fever vaccination. The CDR3 length is 16 residues. The V end lost 5 bases, the J end lost 0 bases, and 14 bases lay between the germline ends. CDR1 and CDR2 (germline): SGHVS, FQNEAQ. TCRdb redid the calling of the 5' RACE reads with MiXCR, one entry per CDR3 protein. The sample includes about 53,000 distinct CDR3 sequences, approximately 7% of them seen just once. This clonotype was observed many times. Sequenced here: CD8+ T cells sorted from PBMCs, sampled on the day of the first yellow fever vaccination. The rearrangement links TRBV7-8 to TRBJ1-5; D unclear. This sequence was found in a man between 18 and 35 years old who received the YFV17D yellow fever vaccine. CDR3 loop: CASSMTPYYSNQPQHF. CDR3 DNA: TGTGCCAGCAGCATGACACCGTACTATAGCAATCAGCCCCAGCATTTT.